These T cell receptor beta chains were read from a single sample in a study of blood T cell repertoires in COVID-19. Produced via immunoSEQ multiplex PCR; TCRdb's table is partial and in-frame only. Among 150,000 to 200,000 clones, 84% were seen once, and the ten largest hold 13% to 15%. The sequenced sample consisted of peripheral blood. These TCRs come from an older woman with COVID-19, enrolled during active disease. The CDR3 runs from the conserved cysteine through the conserved F or W. A D gene is named only where the DNA matches it firmly. Only part of the rows carry a size: once, few, many, or a class if the clone is expanded.

>TRBD1|TRBJ1-5|-|TRBV6-1
TGTGCCAGCAGTGAAAACGTTGGAGGGGGCGCGGGTCAGCCCCAGCATTTT
CASSENVGGGAGQPQHF
>-|TRBJ2-1|-|TRBV28
TGTGCCAGCAGTTCCCTAGAGGGCTACAATGAGCAGTTCTTC
CASSSLEGYNEQFF
>TRBD1|TRBJ1-3|once|TRBV7-2
TGTGCCAGCAGCTTAGTTGGGACAGCTCTCTCTGGAAACACCATATATTTT
CASSLVGTALSGNTIYF
>-|TRBJ2-2|-|TRBV11-3
TGTGCCAGCAGCTTACGGGCTCAGGGTCCAACCGGGGAGCTGTTTTTT
CASSLRAQGPTGELFF
>-|TRBJ2-3|-|TRBV9
TGTGCCAGCAGCTCCTCGACTTTGGACACAGATACGCAGTATTTT
CASSSSTLDTDTQYF
>-|TRBJ1-1|-|TRBV7-3
TGTGCCAGCAGCTTTGGGCCAGGCACTGAAGCTTTCTTT
CASSFGPGTEAFF
>-|TRBJ2-5|-|TRBV5-6
TGTGCCAGCAGCTTGGTAGGCAGGCAAGAGACCCAGTACTTC
CASSLVGRQETQYF
>-|TRBJ2-1|-|TRBV6-5
TGTGCCAGCAGTGACTCTCGCAGAGAGCAGTTCTTC
CASSDSRREQFF
>TRBD1|TRBJ2-3|-|TRBV29-1
TGCAGCGTTCTTCGTTCCGGGACAGGGGTCGCAGATACGCAGTATTTT
CSVLRSGTGVADTQYF
>TRBD1|TRBJ1-6|-|TRBV5-6
TGTGCCAGCCGTACAGGGGTGAGAGGAGGAAATTCACCCCTCCACTTT
CASRTGVRGGNSPLHF
>TRBD1|TRBJ1-1|few|TRBV4-2
TGTGCCAGCAGCCAAGATCTGACCGGGACAGTTTACACTGAAGCTTTCTTT
CASSQDLTGTVYTEAFF
>-|TRBJ1-1|-|TRBV7-2
TGTGCCAGCAGCTTAATCAGGGATGCTGAAGCTTTCTTT
CASSLIRDAEAFF
>TRBD2|TRBJ2-3|-|TRBV30
TGTGCCTGGAGTCGGGAGGGGAGGGACACAGATACGCAGTATTTT
CAWSREGRDTDTQYF
>-|TRBJ1-2|-|TRBV5-1
TGCGCCAGCAGCTATGGACAGCCCTCCTTTAACTATGGCTACACCTTC
CASSYGQPSFNYGYTF
>TRBD1|TRBJ2-1|-|TRBV29-1
TGCAGCGCAGATCCGGGACAGGGGGCGTACAATGAGCAGTTCTTC
CSADPGQGAYNEQFF
>-|TRBJ1-1|-|TRBV2
TGTGCCAGCAGTGCCCTTGGAGGGCTGGCTGAAGCTTTCTTT
CASSALGGLAEAFF
>TRBD1|TRBJ1-5|-|TRBV5-6
TGTGCCAGCAGCTTGGACAGGGGGCGGACGGGCCAGCCCCAGCATTTT
CASSLDRGRTGQPQHF
>-|TRBJ1-1|-|TRBV6-5
TGTGCCAGCAGTCACGGAGGAGGGGTCCCTGAAGCTTTCTTT
CASSHGGGVPEAFF
>TRBD1|TRBJ1-2|-|TRBV27
TGTGCCAGCAGTTTAGGGCAGGGGACAGCCCTGAAGGGCTACACCTTC
CASSLGQGTALKGYTF
>-|TRBJ2-3|once|TRBV10-1
TGCGCCAGCAGTGAGTCGCAAGGCGGCGGACACGAAACTCCTAGCACAGATACGCAGTATTTT
CASSESQGGGHETPSTDTQYF
>TRBD1|TRBJ1-4|-|TRBV4-1
TGCGCCAGCAGTCCTACTATGGGACAGGGGTCTGAAAAACTGTTTTTT
CASSPTMGQGSEKLFF
>-|TRBJ1-1|-|TRBV5-6
TGTGCCAGCAGCTTGAAAATGGAGGGGTGGGCTTTCTTT
CASSLKMEGWAFF
>TRBD1|TRBJ1-2|-|TRBV28
TGTGCCAGCAGCCGACAGGGGGCGTTTGGCTACACCTTC
CASSRQGAFGYTF
>TRBD1|TRBJ1-1|once|TRBV5-1
TGCGCCAGCAGCTCCAGGACAGGGGGCGATTTATACTCTGAAGCTTTCTTT
CASSSRTGGDLYSEAFF
>-|TRBJ1-2|-|TRBV7-9
TGTGCCAGCACCCCTTTAGGGAGCTATGGCTACACCTTC
CASTPLGSYGYTF
>-|TRBJ2-7|few|TRBV15
TGTGCCACCAGCCTTGCCGGAGGAGACGAGCAGTACTTC
CATSLAGGDEQYF
>-|TRBJ1-5|-|TRBV30
TGTGCCTGGAGGGGGGGGCCCCAGCATTTT
CAWRGGPQHF
>-|TRBJ1-2|-|TRBV30
TGTGCCTGGAGTCCGCGAGGGAGAGGTGGCTACACCTTC
CAWSPRGRGGYTF
>-|TRBJ1-2|-|TRBV28
TGTGCCAGCAGTTTAAGAGGGTATGGCTACACCTTC
CASSLRGYGYTF
>-|TRBJ1-1|-|TRBV24-1
TGTGCCACCAGTGTGGGGGCCTACACTGAAGCTTTCTTT
CATSVGAYTEAFF
>-|TRBJ1-1|-|TRBV6-5
TGTGCCACCCACCTCGGGGGTGAAGCTTTCTTT
CATHLGGEAFF
>-|TRBJ1-2|once|TRBV27
TGTGCCAGCAGTTTAGGACAGTACTATGGCTACACCTTC
CASSLGQYYGYTF
>-|TRBJ2-3|-|TRBV18
TGTGCCAGCCGAGGGCAGGGCACAGATACGCAGTATTTT
CASRGQGTDTQYF
>TRBD1|TRBJ1-5|-|TRBV10-2
TGCGCCAGCAGTGGGGACAGGGTGCAGCCCCAGCATTTT
CASSGDRVQPQHF
>TRBD1|TRBJ2-7|-|TRBV5-1
TGCGCCAGCAGCTCAGGGACAGCCTACGAGCAGTACTTC
CASSSGTAYEQYF
>TRBD2|TRBJ2-1|once|TRBV5-1
TGCGCCAGCAGCCGCCTCCGGGGGCGGGAGGGCCATAATGAGCAGTTCTTC
CASSRLRGREGHNEQFF
>TRBD1|TRBJ1-1|-|TRBV5-1
TGCGCCAGCAGCTTGGGGGTGGACAGGGGAGGTGAAGCTTTCTTT
CASSLGVDRGGEAFF
>-|TRBJ2-3|-|TRBV6-1
TGTGCCAGCAGTGTAAACCGGATGGGCAGAAGGACAGATACGCAGTATTTT
CASSVNRMGRRTDTQYF
>-|TRBJ1-5|-|TRBV12-5
TGTGCTAGCGGGCCGGGGATTAGCAATCAGCCCCAGCATTTT
CASGPGISNQPQHF
>-|TRBJ2-2|-|TRBV15
TGTGCCACCAGCGAGGAGAACACCGGGGAGCTGTTTTTT
CATSEENTGELFF
>-|TRBJ2-6|-|TRBV4-1
TGCGCCAGCAGCCAAGTGCGGGACAGTTCTAAGTCTGGGGCCAACGTCCTGACTTTC
CASSQVRDSSKSGANVLTF
>-|TRBJ1-6|once|TRBV30
TGTGCCTGGAGTGTAGAAGCGGTTTCACCCCTCCACTTT
CAWSVEAVSPLHF
>TRBD1|TRBJ2-2|once|TRBV19
TGTGCCAGTAGTATAGGGGACAGGAGCGGGGAGCTGTTTTTT
CASSIGDRSGELFF
>-|TRBJ2-2|-|TRBV7-8
TGTGCCAGCAGCTTTAGACAGAACACCGGGGAGCTGTTTTTT
CASSFRQNTGELFF
>-|TRBJ1-6|-|TRBV11-2
TGTGCCAGCAGCTTAGCAGGTTCACCCCTCCACTTT
CASSLAGSPLHF
>TRBD1|TRBJ1-2|-|TRBV29-1
TGCAGCGTGACCCCGACAGGGTCCCCCGATGGCTACACCTTC
CSVTPTGSPDGYTF
>-|TRBJ1-6|-|TRBV10-3
TGTGCCCTCCGACAGAACGAGGATTCACCCCTCCACTTT
CALRQNEDSPLHF
>-|TRBJ1-3|-|TRBV6-5
TGTGCCAGCAGGTCCCCAGAGGGCCTCGGAAACACCATATATTTT
CASRSPEGLGNTIYF
>-|TRBJ2-7|-|TRBV29-1
TGCAGCGTTGGAGGGACACCCTACGAGCAGTACTTC
CSVGGTPYEQYF
>-|TRBJ1-1|-|TRBV5-8
TGTGCCAGCAGCCGCCAGTTCACTGAAGCTTTCTTT
CASSRQFTEAFF
>TRBD2|TRBJ2-4|-|TRBV19
TGTGCCTCCCAGGGACTAGCCCAGACGGGCAAAAACATTCAGTACTTC
CASQGLAQTGKNIQYF